Listed here are 29 T cell receptor beta chains from one sample, sequenced in a study of response to subunit inactivated influenza vaccine. MiXCR, run by TCRdb on the RT-PCR reads, gives a single entry per CDR3 protein. The sample shows about 780,000 distinct CDR3 sequences, roughly 18% of them seen only once. Source: PBMCs from blood, taken more than 4 days after vaccination. These receptors all come from a man between 45 and 60 years old who received an inactivated influenza vaccine.

This clonotype has a handful of counts. The genes are TRBV12-3 or TRBV12-4 and TRBJ2-7; D is possibly TRBD1 or TRBD2 (5 bases each). The CDR3 contains 15 residues. Trimming took 6 bases from V and 4 from J, leaving 19 bases between them. As DNA, the CDR3 is TGTGCCAGCAGCCCCGAGGGGCCATCGACTTACGAGCAGTACTTC. Amino acids: CASSPEGPSTYEQYF.

In this sample, this clonotype turned up many times. The chain is built from TRBV5-4 and TRBJ2-5, with TRBD1 matching over 7 bases. The trim removed 4 bases at V and 2 bases at J, leaving 5 bases unmatched. There are 14 residues in the CDR3. Germline V gene lookup returns CDR1 SGHNT and CDR2 YYREEE (reference sequence). The chain's CDR3 is CASSPTGWQETQYF. CDR3 coding DNA: TGTGCCAGCAGCCCGACAGGGTGGCAAGAGACCCAGTACTTC.

This chain links TRBV28 with TRBJ2-5; D uncertain. Germline V CDR1 and CDR2: MDHEN, SYDVKM. The length of the CDR3 is 11 residues. The V and J ends lost 3 bases and 7 bases respectively, with 6 bases between them. This chain's CDR3 is CASSFDWTQYF. In DNA form, the CDR3 reads TGTGCCAGCAGTTTCGATTGGACCCAGTACTTC.

This clonotype was counted between two and nine times. V gene TRBV29-1 combines with J gene TRBJ2-1; perhaps TRBD2 as D (5 bases). The CDR3 is 13 amino acids. CDR1 is SQVTM and CDR2 is ANQGSEA in the germline V gene. The CDR3 DNA sequence: TGCGGCGGGCAAGGGAGCTCCTACAATGAGCAGTTCTTC. Translated, it gives CGGQGSSYNEQFF.

This chain links TRBV18 with TRBJ2-7, with 9 bases lining up with TRBD2. The V segment lost 1 base and the J segment 4 bases; nucleotides outside the gene matches: 5. From germline, CDR1 is KGHSH and CDR2 LQKENI. This CDR3 has 15 amino acids. The CDR3 DNA is TGTGCCAGCTCACCACAGCGGGGGGTCCCGTACGAGCAGTACTTC. This gives the protein CASSPQRGVPYEQYF.

The V gene is TRBV2, the J gene TRBJ1-2; D gene ambiguous. Germline V gives CDR1 SNHLY, CDR2 FYNNEI. CDR3 length equals 13 residues. The V end was cut by 4 bases, the J end by 4 bases, with 10 bases between. Here the CDR3 reads CASSVRQAYGYTF. The CDR3 nucleotides are TGTGCCAGCAGTGTACGTCAGGCCTATGGCTACACCTTC.

This clonotype has a handful of counts. This chain joins TRBV5-1 and TRBJ2-1; 7 nucleotides match TRBD1. This CDR3 has 17 residues. Germline V CDR1 and CDR2: SGHRS, YFSETQ. Unmatched junction bases numbered 12, after V lost 1 base and J lost 5 bases. The CDR3 region has the DNA TGCGCCAGCAGCTTGTCAACAACCGGGACAGATAACAATGAGCAGTTCTTC. The encoded protein is CASSLSTTGTDNNEQFF.

In this sample, this clonotype turned up a few times. This chain links TRBV6-5 with TRBJ2-2; the match to TRBD1 covers 7 bases. The germline V gene has CDR1 MNHEY and CDR2 SVGAGI. The length of the CDR3 is 15 residues. V lost 2 bases to trimming and J lost 4 bases; unmatched junction nucleotides: 4. The CDR3 reads CASSYASGGTGELFF. The CDR3 bases are TGTGCCAGCAGTTACGCTTCAGGGGGCACCGGGGAGCTGTTTTTT.

This rearrangement joins TRBV6-2 or TRBV6-3 to TRBJ1-2; no clear D gene. V gave up 6 bases and J gave up 4 bases, with 12 bases separating them. Germline V gene lookup returns CDR1 MNHEY and CDR2 SVGEGT. The CDR3 totals 13 residues. In DNA, the CDR3 is TGTGCCAGCAGCACCGCAGGTTCCTATGGCTACACCTTC. Translation: CASSTAGSYGYTF.

The CDR3 DNA reads as TGTGCCAGCAGTGTCCGGACGGAGAACACTGAAGCTTTCTTT. It encodes CASSVRTENTEAFF. The chain joins TRBV6-1 to TRBJ1-1; unclear D gene. The CDR3 loop spans 14 amino acids. Trimming took off 4 bases at V and 1 base at J, with 10 bases between the two ends. Germline CDR1 and CDR2: MNHNS and SASEGT.

In its sample, this clonotype was seen many times. V gene TRBV7-2 combines with J gene TRBJ2-5; no clear D gene. Germline CDR1 and CDR2: SGHTA and FQGNSA. V was cut by 5 bases and J by 4 bases, with 8 bases left in between. CDR3 size: 12 residues. CDR3 DNA sequence: TGTGCCAGCAGCCGAGCCGGAGAGACCCAGTACTTC. It specifies CASSRAGETQYF.

In this sample, this clonotype turned up many times. This chain connects TRBV5-1 to TRBJ2-1; D tentatively fits TRBD1 or TRBD2 (6 bases each). Between the trimmed V and J ends, which lost 4 bases and 8 bases, there was a span of 16 bases. The CDR3 is 14 amino acids. Germline CDR1 SGHRS, CDR2 YFSETQ. The CDR3 spells CASSRGPSTDEQFF. As DNA, the CDR3 is TGCGCCAGCAGCCGGGGGCCATCCACCGATGAGCAGTTCTTC.

The chain uses TRBV5-1 and TRBJ1-2; D is unresolved. The CDR3 consists of 14 residues. V lost 0 bases to trimming and J lost 3 bases, with 9 bases between them. The germline V gene has CDR1 SGHRS and CDR2 YFSETQ. CDR3 sequence reads: CASSLGPADYGYTF. CDR3 DNA: TGCGCCAGCAGCTTGGGGCCCGCGGACTATGGCTACACCTTC.

V and J are TRBV4-1 and TRBJ1-1; TRBD1 matches at 10 bases. The CDR3 length is 16 residues. The V gene's germline CDR1 is MGHRA and CDR2 YSYEKL. Trimming removed 4 bases from V and 0 bases from J; junction bases left unmatched: 5. CDR3 sequence reads: CASSRQTGGLNTEAFF. CDR3 DNA sequence: TGCGCCAGCAGCCGCCAGACAGGGGGCCTGAACACTGAAGCTTTCTTT.

A word on this clonotype: Compared with germline, one end of the junction differs, possibly owing to a read error. This chain joins TRBV11-2 and TRBJ2-2, with D possibly being TRBD1 (6 bases). The germline gives CDR1 SGHAT, CDR2 FQNNGV. This CDR3 spans 19 amino acids. CDR3 region: CASSLVTSRGWDTTAELFF. The CDR3 region has the DNA TGTGCCAGCAGCTTAGTGACGTCCCGGGGTTGGGACACTACCGCGGAGCTGTTTTTT. The complete variable domain, with remaining parts taken from reference TRBV11-2 and TRBJ2-2, reads EAGVAQSPRYKIIEKRQSVAFWCNPISGHATLYWYQQILGQGPKLLIQFQNNGVVDDSQLPKDRFSAERLKGVDSTLKIQPAKLEDSAVYLCASSLVTSRGWDTTAELFFGEGSRLTVL.

This clonotype was observed a handful of times. V and J are TRBV3-1 and TRBJ2-3; the D is unclear. V shed 1 base and J shed 4 bases, with 9 bases lying between them. The CDR3 consists of 14 residues. Germline V gene sequence: CDR1 LGHDT, CDR2 YNNKEL (reference sequence). The CDR3 DNA is TGTGCCAGCAGCCAAGGTACTACGGCAGATACGCAGTATTTT. It is translated as CASSQGTTADTQYF.

This clonotype was counted a few times. The chain has TRBV11-2 and TRBJ2-2; no clear D gene. Trimming took 5 bases from V and 6 from J, leaving 13 bases between them. CDR3 length: 14 residues. Germline CDR1 is SGHAT and CDR2 is FQNNGV. This CDR3 is CASSPQPTAGELFF. The CDR3 coding sequence is TGTGCCAGCAGCCCCCAGCCCACAGCCGGGGAGCTGTTTTTT.

At least ten counts were recorded for this clonotype. The V call is TRBV5-1, the J call TRBJ2-1; D not certain. Trimming removed 4 bases from V and 4 bases from J, with 15 bases in between. Per germline, CDR1 SGHRS and CDR2 YFSETQ. This CDR3 is built from 15 residues. CDR3 DNA: TGCGCCAGCAGCCACGCGAACTCCCCGTACAATGAGCAGTTCTTC. This codes for CASSHANSPYNEQFF.

There are a few counts of this clonotype. The rearrangement links TRBV6-7 to TRBJ1-3; D remains ambiguous. TRBV6-7 is an open reading frame, and its role is uncertain. V was clipped by 2 bases and J by 3 bases, with 20 bases between them. The CDR3 has 18 residues. CDR3 DNA: TGTGCCAGCAGTTACCCGAGAAAAAGCGGACGGCTTGGAAACACCATATATTTT. Its translation is CASSYPRKSGRLGNTIYF.

This clonotype occurred a few times. The chain is built from TRBV28 and TRBJ2-7, with D maybe TRBD1 (6 bases). Trimming pared 6 bases from V and 0 bases from J, leaving 15 bases between. This CDR3 has 15 amino acids. Germline CDR1 is MDHEN and CDR2 is SYDVKM. CDR3 residues: CASRLLRDNSYEQYF. In DNA, the CDR3 is TGTGCCAGCAGACTACTCCGGGACAACTCCTACGAGCAGTACTTC.

This rearrangement joins TRBV12-3 or TRBV12-4 to TRBJ2-3; D is perhaps TRBD1 or TRBD2 (5 bases each). The CDR3 consists of 17 residues. Trimming stripped 3 bases from V and 0 bases from J, with 16 bases between. CDR3 nucleotide sequence: TGTGCCAGCAGTTTGTCGGGGACGACGGCTAGCACAGATACGCAGTATTTT. It yields the protein CASSLSGTTASTDTQYF.

This clonotype was picked up a small number of times. This chain connects TRBV7-9 to TRBJ1-1, with no clear D. Trimming removed 5 bases from V and 11 bases from J, with 24 bases in between. This CDR3 comprises 15 residues. CDR1 SEHNR and CDR2 FQNEAQ come from the germline V gene (reference sequence). CDR3: CASSHLSLGRSVAFF. In DNA form, the CDR3 reads TGTGCCAGCAGCCATCTCTCATTAGGTCGGTCGGTGGCTTTCTTT. Drawing the rest from reference TRBV7-9 and TRBJ1-1, the complete variable domain is DTGVSQNPRHKITKRGQNVTFRCDPISEHNRLYWYRQTLGQGPEFLTYFQNEAQLEKSRLLSDRFSAERPKGSFSTLEIQRTEQGDSAMYLCASSHLSLGRSVAFFGQGTRLTVV.

The gene calls are TRBV5-1 and TRBJ2-2, with TRBD1 matching 9 bases. The CDR3 is 15 amino acids. The J segment lost 5 bases and the V segment lost 4 bases, leaving 6 bases of the junction unmatched. CDR1 and CDR2 (germline): SGHRS, YFSETQ. CDR3 in amino acids: CASSRTGTGTGELFF. As DNA, the CDR3 is TGCGCCAGCAGCCGAACCGGGACAGGGACCGGGGAGCTGTTTTTT.

V is TRBV29-1 and J is TRBJ2-7; 7 bases are shared with TRBD1. CDR1 is SQVTM and CDR2 is ANQGSEA in the germline V gene. CDR3 length: 15 amino acids. The junction had 9 bases not matched to a gene; V was cut back by 2 bases and J by 2 bases. The CDR3 bases are TGCAGCGTTGAATGGGCGGCAGGGGGAACCTACGAGCAGTACTTC. Amino acids: CSVEWAAGGTYEQYF.

This clonotype has more than one count but fewer than ten. The J gene is TRBJ2-7, the V gene TRBV14, with D maybe TRBD1 (5 bases). CDR3 length equals 12 residues. Deletions cut 3 bases from V and 9 bases from J, with 12 bases between. CDR1 is SGHDN, CDR2 FVKESK, per germline. CDR3 protein: CASSQGRTRQYF. The CDR3 coding sequence is TGTGCCAGCAGCCAGGGTAGGACACGGCAGTACTTC.

This chain uses TRBV10-2 with TRBJ2-3, with 10 bases that match TRBD2. The germline CDR1 and CDR2 sequences are WSHSY and SAAADI. Trimming removed 3 bases from V and 4 bases from J; junction bases left unmatched: 4. The CDR3 covers 15 residues. The CDR3 protein is CASSEGSGRSDTQYF. In DNA, the CDR3 is TGCGCCAGCAGTGAAGGTAGCGGGAGGTCAGATACGCAGTATTTT.

The chain has TRBV7-2 and TRBJ2-1; 8 bases match TRBD2. The V segment lost 5 bases and the J segment 10 bases; nucleotides outside the gene matches: 13. The CDR3 extends over 15 amino acids. The germline V gene has CDR1 SGHTA and CDR2 FQGNSA. The CDR3 spells CASSRGGLAGQEQFF. The CDR3 DNA reads as TGTGCCAGCAGCCGGGGAGGGCTAGCGGGTCAGGAGCAGTTCTTC.

This clonotype was counted ten times or more. The chain has TRBV20-1 and TRBJ2-3, with 7 bases aligning to TRBD1. CDR1 is DFQATT and CDR2 is SNEGSKA in the germline V gene (reference sequence). With 6 bases clipped from V and 5 bases from J, the junction kept 14 bases outside the gene matches. The CDR3 spans 15 residues. The CDR3 DNA sequence: TGCAGTGCCCCAAACCTACAGGGGCGTGGAGATACGCAGTATTTT. Protein sequence: CSAPNLQGRGDTQYF.

A few counts support this clonotype. The genes are TRBV20-1 and TRBJ2-7; 14 bases are shared with TRBD2. The ends lost 3 bases at V and 4 bases at J; junction bases unmatched: 5. CDR3 length: 15 amino acids. Germline assignment: CDR1 DFQATT and CDR2 SNEGSKA (reference sequence). The CDR3 region has the DNA TGCAGTGCTAGCGGGACTAGCGGGAGCACATACGAGCAGTACTTC. It encodes CSASGTSGSTYEQYF.